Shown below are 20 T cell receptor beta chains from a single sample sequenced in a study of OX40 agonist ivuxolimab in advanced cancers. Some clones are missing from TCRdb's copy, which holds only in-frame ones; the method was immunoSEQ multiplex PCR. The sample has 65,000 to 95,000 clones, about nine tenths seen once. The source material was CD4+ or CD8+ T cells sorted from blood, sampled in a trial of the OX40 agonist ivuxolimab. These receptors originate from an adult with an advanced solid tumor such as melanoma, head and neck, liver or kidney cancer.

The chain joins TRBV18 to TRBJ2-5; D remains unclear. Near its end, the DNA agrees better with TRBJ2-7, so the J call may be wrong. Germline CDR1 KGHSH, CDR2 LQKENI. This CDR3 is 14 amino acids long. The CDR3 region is CASSPPGRSYEQYF. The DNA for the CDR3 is TGTGCCAGCTCACCACCAGGCCGCTCCTACGAGCAGTACTTC.

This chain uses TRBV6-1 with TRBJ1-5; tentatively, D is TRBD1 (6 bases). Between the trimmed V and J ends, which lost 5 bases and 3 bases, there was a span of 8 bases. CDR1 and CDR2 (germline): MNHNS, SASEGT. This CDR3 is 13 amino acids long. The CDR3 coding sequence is TGTGCCAGCAGTAGGGACATCAATCAGCCCCAGCATTTT. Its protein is CASSRDINQPQHF.

CDR3 residues: CASSSGQGETQYF. CDR3 bases: TGTGCCAGCAGTTCGGGACAGGGGGAGACCCAGTACTTC. This rearrangement joins TRBV6-6 to TRBJ2-5, with 10 positions matching TRBD1. Looked up from germline, CDR1 is MNHNY and CDR2 is SVGAGI (reference sequence). This CDR3 has 13 residues. J lost 5 bases, V lost 4 bases, and 1 base had no gene match.

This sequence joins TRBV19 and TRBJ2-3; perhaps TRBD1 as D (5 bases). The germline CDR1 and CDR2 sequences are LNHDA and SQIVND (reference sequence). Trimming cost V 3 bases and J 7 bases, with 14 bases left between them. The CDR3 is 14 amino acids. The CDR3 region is CASSMMQGINTQYF. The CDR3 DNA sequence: TGTGCCAGTAGTATGATGCAGGGTATAAATACGCAGTATTTT.

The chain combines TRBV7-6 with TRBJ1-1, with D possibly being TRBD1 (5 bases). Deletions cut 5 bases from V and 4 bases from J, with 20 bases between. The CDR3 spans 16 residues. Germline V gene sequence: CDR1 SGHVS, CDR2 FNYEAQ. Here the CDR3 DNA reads TGTGCCAGCAGCCACAGTGGGGGAATAAGGAGCACTGAAGCTTTCTTT. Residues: CASSHSGGIRSTEAFF. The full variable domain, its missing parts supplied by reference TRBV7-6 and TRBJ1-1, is GAGVSQSPRYKVTKRGQDVALRCDPISGHVSLYWYRQALGQGPEFLTYFNYEAQQDKSGLPNDRFSAERPEGSISTLTIQRTEQRDSAMYRCASSHSGGIRSTEAFFGQGTRLTVV.

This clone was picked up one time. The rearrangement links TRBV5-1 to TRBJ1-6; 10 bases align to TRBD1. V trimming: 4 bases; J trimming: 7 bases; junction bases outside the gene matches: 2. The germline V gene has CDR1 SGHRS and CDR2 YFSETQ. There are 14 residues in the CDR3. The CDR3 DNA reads TGCGCCAGCAGCGTGGGACAGGGGAATTCACCCCTCCACTTT. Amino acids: CASSVGQGNSPLHF.

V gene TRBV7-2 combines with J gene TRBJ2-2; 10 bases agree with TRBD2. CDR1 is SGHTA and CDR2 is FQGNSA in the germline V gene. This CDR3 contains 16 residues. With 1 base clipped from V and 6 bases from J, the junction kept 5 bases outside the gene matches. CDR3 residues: CASSLVGTSVAGELFF. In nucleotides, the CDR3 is TGTGCCAGCAGCTTAGTGGGGACTAGCGTCGCCGGGGAGCTGTTTTTT. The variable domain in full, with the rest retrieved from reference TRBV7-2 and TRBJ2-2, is GAGVSQSPSNKVTEKGKDVELRCDPISGHTALYWYRQSLGQGLEFLIYFQGNSAPDKSGLPSDRFSAERTGGSVSTLTIQRTQQEDSAVYLCASSLVGTSVAGELFFGEGSRLTVL.

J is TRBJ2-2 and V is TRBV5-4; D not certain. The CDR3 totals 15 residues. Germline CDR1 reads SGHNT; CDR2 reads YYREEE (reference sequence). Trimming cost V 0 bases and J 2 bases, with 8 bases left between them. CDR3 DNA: TGTGCCAGCAGCTTGGGTAACCGTAACACCGGGGAGCTGTTTTTT. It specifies CASSLGNRNTGELFF.

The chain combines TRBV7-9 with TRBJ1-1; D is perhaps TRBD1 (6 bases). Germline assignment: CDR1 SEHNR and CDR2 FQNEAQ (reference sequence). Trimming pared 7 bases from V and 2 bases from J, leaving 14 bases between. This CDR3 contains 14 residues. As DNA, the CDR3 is TGTGCCAGCACCGAACAGGGCTTTAACACTGAAGCTTTCTTT. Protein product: CASTEQGFNTEAFF.

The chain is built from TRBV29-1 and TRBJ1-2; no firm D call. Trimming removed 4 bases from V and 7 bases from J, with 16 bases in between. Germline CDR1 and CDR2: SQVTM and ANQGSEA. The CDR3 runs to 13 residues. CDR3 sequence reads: CSVVEQPGGGYTF. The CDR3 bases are TGCAGCGTTGTTGAGCAGCCGGGCGGTGGCTACACCTTC.

The CDR3 loop reads CASQGGARYYGYTF. CDR3 DNA: TGTGCCAGCCAAGGGGGCGCGAGGTACTATGGCTACACCTTC. This chain joins TRBV6-5 and TRBJ1-2, with 7 bases lining up with TRBD1. Germline V CDR1 and CDR2: MNHEY, SVGAGI. There are 14 residues in the CDR3. V lost 8 bases to trimming and J lost 3 bases; unmatched junction nucleotides: 9.

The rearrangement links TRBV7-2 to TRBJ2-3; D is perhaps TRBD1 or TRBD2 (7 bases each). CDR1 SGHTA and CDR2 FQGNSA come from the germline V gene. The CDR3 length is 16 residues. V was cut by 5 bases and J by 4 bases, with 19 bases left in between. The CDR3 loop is CASSLQGQRGADTQYF. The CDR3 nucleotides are TGTGCCAGCAGCCTACAGGGACAGCGGGGCGCAGATACGCAGTATTTT.

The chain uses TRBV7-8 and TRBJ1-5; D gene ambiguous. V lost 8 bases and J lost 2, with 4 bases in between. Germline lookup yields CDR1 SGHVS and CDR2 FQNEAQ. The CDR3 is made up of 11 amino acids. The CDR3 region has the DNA TGTGCCAGCGGCGGCAATCAGCCCCAGCATTTT. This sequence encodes CASGGNQPQHF.

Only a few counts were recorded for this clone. The CDR3 region is CASSVQGMRTEAFF. CDR3 sequence (DNA): TGCGCCAGCAGCGTACAGGGGATGCGCACTGAAGCTTTCTTT. This chain uses TRBV5-1 with TRBJ1-1; 7 bases align to TRBD1. CDR1 and CDR2 (germline): SGHRS, YFSETQ. J was trimmed by 4 bases and V by 4 bases; bases with no gene match: 7. The CDR3 covers 14 residues.

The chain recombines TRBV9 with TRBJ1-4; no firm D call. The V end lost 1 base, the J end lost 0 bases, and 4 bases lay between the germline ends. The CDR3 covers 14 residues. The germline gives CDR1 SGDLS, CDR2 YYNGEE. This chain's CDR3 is CASSVLATNEKLFF. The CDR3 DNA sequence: TGTGCCAGCAGCGTATTGGCAACTAATGAAAAACTGTTTTTT.

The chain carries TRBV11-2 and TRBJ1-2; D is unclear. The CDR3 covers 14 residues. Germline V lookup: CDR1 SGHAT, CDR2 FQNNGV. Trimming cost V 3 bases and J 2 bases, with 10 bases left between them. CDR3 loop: CASSLGGRNYGYTF. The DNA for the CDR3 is TGTGCCAGCAGCTTGGGAGGGCGGAACTATGGCTACACCTTC.

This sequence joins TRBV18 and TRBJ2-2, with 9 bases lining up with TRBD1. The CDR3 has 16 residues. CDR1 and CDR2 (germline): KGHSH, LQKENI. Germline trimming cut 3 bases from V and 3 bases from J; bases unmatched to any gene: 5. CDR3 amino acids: CASSPDRGKDTGELFF. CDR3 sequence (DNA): TGTGCCAGCTCACCTGACAGGGGGAAAGACACCGGGGAGCTGTTTTTT. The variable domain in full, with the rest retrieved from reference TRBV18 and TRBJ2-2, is NAGVMQNPRHLVRRRGQEARLRCSPMKGHSHVYWYRQLPEEGLKFMVYLQKENIIDESGMPKERFSAEFPKEGPSILRIQQVVRGDSAAYFCASSPDRGKDTGELFFGEGSRLTVL.

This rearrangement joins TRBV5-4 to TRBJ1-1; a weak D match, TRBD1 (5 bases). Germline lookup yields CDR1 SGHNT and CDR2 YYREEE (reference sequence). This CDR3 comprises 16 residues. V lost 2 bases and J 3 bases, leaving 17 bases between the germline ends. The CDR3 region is CASSFVVFRDYTEAFF. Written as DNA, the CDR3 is TGTGCCAGCAGCTTCGTTGTTTTCAGGGACTACACTGAAGCTTTCTTT.

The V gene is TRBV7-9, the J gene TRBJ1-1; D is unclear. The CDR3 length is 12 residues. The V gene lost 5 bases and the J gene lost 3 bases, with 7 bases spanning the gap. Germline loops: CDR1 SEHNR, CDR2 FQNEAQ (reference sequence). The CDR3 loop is CASSRPDTEAFF. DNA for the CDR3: TGTGCCAGCAGCCGTCCGGACACTGAAGCTTTCTTT.

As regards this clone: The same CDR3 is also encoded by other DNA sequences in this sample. The DNA of the CDR3 is TGTGCCAGCAGCCTCAGGACGGCGGGCACAGATACGCAGTATTTT. Translated, it gives CASSLRTAGTDTQYF. The rearrangement uses TRBV7-9 and TRBJ2-3, with D unclear. CDR1 SEHNR and CDR2 FQNEAQ come from the germline V gene (reference sequence). Trimming stripped 5 bases from V and 1 base from J, with 13 bases between. This CDR3 region has 15 residues.